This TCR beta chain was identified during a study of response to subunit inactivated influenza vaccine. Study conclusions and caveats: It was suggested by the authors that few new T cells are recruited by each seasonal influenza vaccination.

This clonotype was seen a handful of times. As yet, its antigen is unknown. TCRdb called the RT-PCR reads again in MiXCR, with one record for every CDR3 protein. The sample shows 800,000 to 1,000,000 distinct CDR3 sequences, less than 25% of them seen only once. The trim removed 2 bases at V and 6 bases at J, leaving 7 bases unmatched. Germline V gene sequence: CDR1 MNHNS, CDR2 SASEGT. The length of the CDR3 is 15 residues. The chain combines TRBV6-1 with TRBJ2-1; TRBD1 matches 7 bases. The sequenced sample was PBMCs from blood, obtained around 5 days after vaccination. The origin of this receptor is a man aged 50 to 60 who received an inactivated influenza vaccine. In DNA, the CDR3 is TGTGCCAGCAGTGAAACGGGACAGATAGTCAATGAGCAGTTCTTC. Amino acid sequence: CASSETGQIVNEQFF.